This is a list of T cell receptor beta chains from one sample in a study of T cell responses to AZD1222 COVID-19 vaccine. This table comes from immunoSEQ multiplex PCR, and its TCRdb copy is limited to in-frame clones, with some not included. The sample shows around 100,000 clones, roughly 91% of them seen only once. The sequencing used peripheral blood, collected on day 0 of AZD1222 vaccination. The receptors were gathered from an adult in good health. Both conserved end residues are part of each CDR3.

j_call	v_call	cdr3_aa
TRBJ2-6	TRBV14	CASSQGRGPGANVLTF
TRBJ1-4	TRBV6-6	CASSPGPLYATNEKLFF
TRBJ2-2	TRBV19	CASRGQGGNTGELFF
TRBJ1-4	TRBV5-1	CASSFNEKLFF
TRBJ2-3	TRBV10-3	CAISESDSNPDTQYF
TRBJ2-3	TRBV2	CASNLWGGADTQYF
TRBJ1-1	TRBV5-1	CASSFKAANTEAFF
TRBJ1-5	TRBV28	CASSLAAGMLWQPQHF
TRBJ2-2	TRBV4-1	CASSPTTGELFF
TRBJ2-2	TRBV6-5	CASSYGTGGRDGELFF
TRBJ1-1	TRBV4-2	CASSLQFGGEAFF
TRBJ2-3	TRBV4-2	CASSQVVVVAGHTDTQYF
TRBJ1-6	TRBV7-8	CASSLEGISPLHF
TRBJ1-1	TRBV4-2	CASSRQGGGTEAFF
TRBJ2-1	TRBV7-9	CASSFAGNEQFF
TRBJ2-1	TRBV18	CASSPNLRYNEQFF
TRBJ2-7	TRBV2	CATTLDGSSYEQYF
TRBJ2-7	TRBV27	CASSFSPRDLSYEQYF
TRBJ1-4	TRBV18	CASSSVQGEKLFF
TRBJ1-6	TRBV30	CAWGQTNSPLHF
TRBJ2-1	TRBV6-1	CASSEPTSGGHNEQFF
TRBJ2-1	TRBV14	CASSQVGTGSYNEQFF
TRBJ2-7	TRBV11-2	CASSLAGPAGEQYF
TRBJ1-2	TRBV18	CASSLIGGQSLNYGYTF
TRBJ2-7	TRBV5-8	CASSLGPGSGSYEQYF
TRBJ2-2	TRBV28	CASSLYGLDSTGELFF
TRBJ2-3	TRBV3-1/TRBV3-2	CASSRSTSETQYF